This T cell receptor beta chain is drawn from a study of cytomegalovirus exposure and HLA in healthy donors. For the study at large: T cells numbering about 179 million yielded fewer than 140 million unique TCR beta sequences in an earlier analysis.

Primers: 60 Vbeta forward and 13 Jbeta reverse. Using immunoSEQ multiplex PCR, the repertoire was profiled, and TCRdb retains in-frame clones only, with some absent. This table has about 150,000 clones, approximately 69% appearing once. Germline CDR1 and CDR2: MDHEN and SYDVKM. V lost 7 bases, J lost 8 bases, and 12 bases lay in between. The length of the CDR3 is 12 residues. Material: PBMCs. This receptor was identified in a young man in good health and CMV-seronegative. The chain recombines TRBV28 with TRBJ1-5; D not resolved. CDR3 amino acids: CASTRGYEPQHF. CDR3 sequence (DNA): TGTGCCAGCACCCGGGGTTACGAGCCCCAGCATTTT. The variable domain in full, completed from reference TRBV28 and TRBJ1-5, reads DVKVTQSSRYLVKRTGEKVFLECVQDMDHENMFWYRQDPGLGLRLIYFSYDVKMKEKGDIPEGYSVSREKKERFSLILESASTNQTSMYLCASTRGYEPQHFGDGTRLSIL.